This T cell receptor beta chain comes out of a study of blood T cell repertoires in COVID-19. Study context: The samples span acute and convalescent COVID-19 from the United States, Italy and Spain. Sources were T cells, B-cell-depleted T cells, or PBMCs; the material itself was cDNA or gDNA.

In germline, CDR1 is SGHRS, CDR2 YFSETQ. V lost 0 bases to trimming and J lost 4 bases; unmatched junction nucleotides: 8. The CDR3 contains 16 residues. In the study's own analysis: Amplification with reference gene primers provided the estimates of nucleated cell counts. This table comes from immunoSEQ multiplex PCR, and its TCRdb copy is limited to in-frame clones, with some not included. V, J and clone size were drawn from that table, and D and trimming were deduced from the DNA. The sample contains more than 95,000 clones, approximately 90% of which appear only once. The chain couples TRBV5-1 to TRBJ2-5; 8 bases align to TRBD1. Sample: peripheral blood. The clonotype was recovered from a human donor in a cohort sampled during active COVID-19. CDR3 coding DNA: TGCGCCAGCAGCTTGGTAGGGAGACAGGGGTCAGAGACCCAGTACTTC. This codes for CASSLVGRQGSETQYF.